These T cell receptor beta chains were read from a single sample in a study of shared clonotypes between healthy human individuals. The table came from immunoSEQ multiplex PCR; TCRdb's copy has only in-frame clones and leaves some out. This table holds millions of clones, more than 90% found once. Sequencing was carried out using naive CD4+ T cells sorted from blood. The receptor set was obtained from a man aged 18 to 29 in good health. Each CDR3 is given with its conserved first and last residue. The D gene is left open where the match is weak. Size values are once, few and many counts, or a class for expanded clones, and some rows have none.

D gene	V gene	J gene	clone size	CDR3 protein	CDR3 DNA
-	TRBV11-3	TRBJ2-2	-	CASSTGNTGELFF	TGTGCCAGCAGCACGGGAAACACCGGGGAGCTGTTTTTT
-	TRBV14	TRBJ2-3	-	CASSPAQIPQYF	TGTGCCAGCAGCCCAGCCCAGATTCCCCAGTATTTT
-	TRBV7-3	TRBJ2-2	-	CASSPRWAGELFF	TGTGCCAGCAGTCCGCGGTGGGCCGGGGAGCTGTTTTTT
TRBD1	TRBV10-1	TRBJ2-1	-	CASSKRQGPYNEQFF	TGCGCCAGCAGTAAGCGACAGGGACCGTACAATGAGCAGTTCTTC
-	TRBV6-9	TRBJ2-2	-	CASPGADANTGELFF	TGTGCCAGCCCTGGGGCCGACGCGAACACCGGGGAGCTGTTTTTT
-	TRBV19	TRBJ2-1	-	CASSRQGAPGGNEQFF	TGTGCCAGTAGTAGACAGGGAGCTCCCGGGGGCAATGAGCAGTTCTTC
-	TRBV2	TRBJ1-1	once	CASSTAGGGNTEAFF	TGTGCCAGCAGTACCGCGGGTGGGGGGAACACTGAAGCTTTCTTT
-	TRBV20-1	TRBJ1-6	-	CSAREREALHF	TGCAGTGCTAGAGAGCGGGAGGCCCTCCACTTT
-	TRBV19	TRBJ2-3	-	CASSPFTITDTQYF	TGTGCCAGTAGTCCCTTTACTATCACAGATACGCAGTATTTT
TRBD1	TRBV2	TRBJ1-1	-	CASGGDRAHTEAFF	TGTGCCAGCGGGGGAGACAGGGCGCACACTGAAGCTTTCTTT
TRBD1	TRBV7-7	TRBJ2-1	-	CASSSSSGQGYEQFF	TGTGCTAGCAGCTCAAGTTCGGGACAGGGCTATGAGCAGTTCTTC
-	TRBV7-2	TRBJ1-1	-	CASSHSNTEAFF	TGTGCCAGCAGCCACTCGAACACTGAAGCTTTCTTT
TRBD1	TRBV5-1	TRBJ1-2	-	CASSPEDRVHGYTF	TGCGCCAGCAGCCCAGAGGACAGGGTCCATGGCTACACCTTC
TRBD1	TRBV5-1	TRBJ1-6	-	CASSLQGENVNSPLHF	TGCGCCAGCAGCTTACAGGGGGAGAATGTTAATTCACCCCTCCACTTT
-	TRBV30	TRBJ1-4	-	CAWSGWGATNEKLFF	TGTGCCTGGAGTGGATGGGGGGCAACTAATGAAAAACTGTTTTTT
TRBD1	TRBV2	TRBJ1-2	-	CASRPGLTGTGGYTF	TGTGCCAGCAGACCAGGACTGACAGGGACGGGTGGCTACACCTTC
TRBD1	TRBV2	TRBJ1-1	-	CASSVPDRVRAFF	TGTGCCAGCAGTGTCCCGGACAGGGTTCGGGCTTTCTTT